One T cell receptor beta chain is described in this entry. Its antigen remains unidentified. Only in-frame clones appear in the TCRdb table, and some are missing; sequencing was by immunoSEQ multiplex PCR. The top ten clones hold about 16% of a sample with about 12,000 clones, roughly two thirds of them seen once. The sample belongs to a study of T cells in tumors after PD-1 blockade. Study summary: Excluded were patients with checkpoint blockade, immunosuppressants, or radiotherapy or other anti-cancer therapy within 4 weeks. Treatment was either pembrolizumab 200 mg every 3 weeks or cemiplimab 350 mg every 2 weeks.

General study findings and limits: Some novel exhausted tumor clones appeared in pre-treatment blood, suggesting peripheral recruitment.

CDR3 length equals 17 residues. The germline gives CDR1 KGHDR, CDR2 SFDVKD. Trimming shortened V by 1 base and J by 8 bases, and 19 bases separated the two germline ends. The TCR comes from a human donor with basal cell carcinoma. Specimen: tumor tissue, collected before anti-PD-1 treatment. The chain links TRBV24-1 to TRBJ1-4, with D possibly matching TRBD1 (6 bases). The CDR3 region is CATSDFGQQASREKLFF. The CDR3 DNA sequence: TGTGCCACCAGTGATTTCGGACAGCAAGCGAGTCGAGAAAAACTGTTTTTT.